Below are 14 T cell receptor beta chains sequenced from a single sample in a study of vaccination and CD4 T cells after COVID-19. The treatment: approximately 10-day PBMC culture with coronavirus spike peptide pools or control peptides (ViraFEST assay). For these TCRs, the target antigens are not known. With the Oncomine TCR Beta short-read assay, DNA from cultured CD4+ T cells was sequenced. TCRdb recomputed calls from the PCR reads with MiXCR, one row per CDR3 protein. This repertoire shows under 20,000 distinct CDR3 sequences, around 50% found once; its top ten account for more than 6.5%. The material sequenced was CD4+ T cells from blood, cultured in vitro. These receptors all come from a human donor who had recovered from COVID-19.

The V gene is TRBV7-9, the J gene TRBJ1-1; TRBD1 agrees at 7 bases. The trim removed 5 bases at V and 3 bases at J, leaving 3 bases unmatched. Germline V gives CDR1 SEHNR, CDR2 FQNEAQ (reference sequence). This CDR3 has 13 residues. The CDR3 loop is CASSAQGDTEAFF. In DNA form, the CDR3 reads TGTGCCAGCAGCGCTCAGGGGGACACTGAAGCTTTCTTT.

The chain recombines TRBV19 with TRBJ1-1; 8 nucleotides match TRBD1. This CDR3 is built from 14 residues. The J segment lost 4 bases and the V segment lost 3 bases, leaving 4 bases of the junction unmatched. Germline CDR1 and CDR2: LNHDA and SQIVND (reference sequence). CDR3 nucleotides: TGTGCCAGTAGTATTCTAGGACAGGGCACTGAAGCTTTCTTT. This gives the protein CASSILGQGTEAFF. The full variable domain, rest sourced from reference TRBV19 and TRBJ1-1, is DGGITQSPKYLFRKEGQNVTLSCEQNLNHDAMYWYRQDPGQGLRLIYYSQIVNDFQKGDIAEGYSVSREKKESFPLTVTSAQKNPTAFYLCASSILGQGTEAFFGQGTRLTVV.

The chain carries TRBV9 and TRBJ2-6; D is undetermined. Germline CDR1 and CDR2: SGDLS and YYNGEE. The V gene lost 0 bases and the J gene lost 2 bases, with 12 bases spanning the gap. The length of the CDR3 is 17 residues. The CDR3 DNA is TGTGCCAGCAGCGTAGGGATGGTATTAGCTGGGGCCAACGTCCTGACTTTC. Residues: CASSVGMVLAGANVLTF.

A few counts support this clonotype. CDR3 nucleotide sequence: TGTGCCAGCACCACCTTACGTCTCTATGGCTACACCTTC. Protein sequence: CASTTLRLYGYTF. The J gene is TRBJ1-2, the V gene TRBV28; D not certain. V lost 7 bases to trimming and J lost 4 bases, with 13 bases between them. Germline CDR1 is MDHEN and CDR2 is SYDVKM. CDR3 size: 13 residues.

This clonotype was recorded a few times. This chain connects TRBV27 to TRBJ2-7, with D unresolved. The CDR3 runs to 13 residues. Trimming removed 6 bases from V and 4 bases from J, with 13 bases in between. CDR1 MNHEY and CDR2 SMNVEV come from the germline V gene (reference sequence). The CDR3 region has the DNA TGTGCCAGCAGGTTGAGTCCGTCTTACGAGCAGTACTTC. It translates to CASRLSPSYEQYF.

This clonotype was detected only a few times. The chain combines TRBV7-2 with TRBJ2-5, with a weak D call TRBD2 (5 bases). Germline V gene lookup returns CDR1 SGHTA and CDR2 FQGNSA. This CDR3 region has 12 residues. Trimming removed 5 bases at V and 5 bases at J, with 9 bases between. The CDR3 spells CASSPLGETQYF. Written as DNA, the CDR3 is TGTGCCAGCAGCCCACTAGGGGAGACCCAGTACTTC.

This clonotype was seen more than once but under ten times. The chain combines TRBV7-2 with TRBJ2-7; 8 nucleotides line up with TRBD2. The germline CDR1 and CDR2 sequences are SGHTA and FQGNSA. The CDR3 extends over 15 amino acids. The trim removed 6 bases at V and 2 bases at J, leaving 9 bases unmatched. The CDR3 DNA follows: TGTGCCAGCAGACGAACTAGCGGAGACCCCTACGAGCAGTACTTC. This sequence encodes CASRRTSGDPYEQYF.

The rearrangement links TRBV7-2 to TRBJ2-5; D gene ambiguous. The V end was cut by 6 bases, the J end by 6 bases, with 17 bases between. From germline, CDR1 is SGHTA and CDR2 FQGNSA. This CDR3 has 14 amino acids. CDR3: CASSLPPLLQTQYF. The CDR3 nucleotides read TGTGCCAGCAGTTTACCCCCTCTTTTGCAGACCCAGTACTTC.

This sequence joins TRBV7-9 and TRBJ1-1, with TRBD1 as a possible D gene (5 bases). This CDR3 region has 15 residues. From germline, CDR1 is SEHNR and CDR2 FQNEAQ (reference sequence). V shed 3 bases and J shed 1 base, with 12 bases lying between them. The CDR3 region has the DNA TGTGCCAGCAGCTTGTCCTCGGGACGGAACACTGAAGCTTTCTTT. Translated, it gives CASSLSSGRNTEAFF.

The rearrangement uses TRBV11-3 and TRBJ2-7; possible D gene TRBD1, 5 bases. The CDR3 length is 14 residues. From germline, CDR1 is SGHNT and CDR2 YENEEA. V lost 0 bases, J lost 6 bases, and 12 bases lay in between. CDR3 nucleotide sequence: TGTGCCAGCAGCTTAGATGGCTCCAGGGCCGAGCAGTACTTC. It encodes CASSLDGSRAEQYF.

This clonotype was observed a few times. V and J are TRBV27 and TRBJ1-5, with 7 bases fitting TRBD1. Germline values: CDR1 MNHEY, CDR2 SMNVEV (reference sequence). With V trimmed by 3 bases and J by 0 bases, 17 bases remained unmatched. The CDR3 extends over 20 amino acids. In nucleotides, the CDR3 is TGTGCCAGCAGTTTGGGACAGTTTTCCCGCGGATCATATAGCAATCAGCCCCAGCATTTT. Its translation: CASSLGQFSRGSYSNQPQHF.

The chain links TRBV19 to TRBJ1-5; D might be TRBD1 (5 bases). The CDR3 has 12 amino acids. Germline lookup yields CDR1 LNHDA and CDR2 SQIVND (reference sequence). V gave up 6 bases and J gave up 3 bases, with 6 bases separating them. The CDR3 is CASRDINQPQHF. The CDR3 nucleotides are TGTGCCAGTAGGGACATCAATCAGCCCCAGCATTTT.

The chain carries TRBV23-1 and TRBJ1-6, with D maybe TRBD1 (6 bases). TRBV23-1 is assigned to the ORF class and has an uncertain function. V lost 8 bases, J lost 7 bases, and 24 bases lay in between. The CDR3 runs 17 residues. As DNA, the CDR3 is TGCGCCAGCCTCCTATCCAAGGACAGTCTATTGAATTCACCCCTCCACTTT. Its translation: CASLLSKDSLLNSPLHF.

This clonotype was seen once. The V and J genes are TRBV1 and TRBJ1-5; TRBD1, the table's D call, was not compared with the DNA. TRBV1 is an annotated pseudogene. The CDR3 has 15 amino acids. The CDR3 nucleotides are TGCACCAGCAGCCAAAGGGCAGGGGGCAATCAGCCCCAGCATTTT. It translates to CTSSQRAGGNQPQHF.